This TCR beta chain was retrieved from a study of spatial heterogeneity in lung cancer. As for the study in general: Alpha-chain detections were consistently fewer than beta-chain detections among the sequences. On average, each unique TCR and UMI combination appeared more than ten times in raw reads.

V shed 3 bases, J shed 2 bases, and the junction held 12 bases outside the gene matches. The CDR3 sequence is 17 residues long. Germline-derived CDR1 and CDR2 are SGHVS and FQNEAQ. A unique molecular identifier was carried by every single TCR cDNA molecule. Using its own MiXCR run on the 5' RACE reads, TCRdb lists one record per CDR3 protein. The table has roughly 60,000 distinct CDR3 sequences, more than 7% seen once. This clonotype was detected a few times. Time point meaning: sample taken at primary tumor resection. Whole RNA was taken from tumor, nontumor lung or frozen PBMC; it was then sequenced unsorted. The donors comprised approximately 75 untreated early-stage non-small cell lung cancer patients.

V usage is TRBV7-8 and J usage is TRBJ2-5; the match to TRBD2 covers 7 bases. The TCR comes from a female donor with early-stage non-small cell lung cancer. The sequences come from PBMCs, collected at surgery. The CDR3 region has the DNA TGTGCCAGCAGCTTCCGGGGGGAGAGCTTGGGTCAAGAGACCCAGTACTTC. Protein: CASSFRGESLGQETQYF.